This T cell receptor (beta chain) was sequenced in a study of cytomegalovirus exposure and HLA in healthy donors. Study details: HLA-typed donors were the source of roughly 80 million unique TCRs held in an early data release. The study's findings and limits: Certain indistinguishable V segments, among them TRBV6-2 and TRBV6-3, were excluded.

Trimming pared 8 bases from V and 8 bases from J, leaving 15 bases between. This CDR3 spans 13 amino acids. CDR1 MDHEN and CDR2 SYDVKM come from the germline V gene. Regarding this clone: Its antigen remains unknown.

The PCR made use of 60 Vbeta and 13 Jbeta primers. The repertoire was sequenced with immunoSEQ multiplex PCR; TCRdb's copy has only in-frame clones and lacks some. The data show over 120,000 clones, about 80% seen once. V gene TRBV28 combines with J gene TRBJ1-4, with no clear D. The TCR was taken from a man aged 25 to 45 in good health and CMV-seropositive. Sequenced sample: PBMCs. The CDR3 loop reads CASFKVKAEKLFF. DNA of the CDR3: TGTGCCAGCTTCAAAGTAAAAGCGGAAAAACTGTTTTTT.